This TCR beta chain was found in a study of T cells after yellow fever vaccination. Findings and caveats of the study: Clones that expanded after primary vaccination mostly reappeared after the booster (roughly 95% CD4, about 91% CD8). The bulk population could contribute abundant contaminating clonotypes to FACS-sorted repertoires.

This clonotype showed up just once. Its antigen is unknown. They built TCR cDNA with 5'RACE template switching, a step that put in a universal primer site and UMIs. TCRdb re-analysed the 5' RACE reads in MiXCR, keeping a single row per CDR3 protein. The table records hundreds of thousands of distinct CDR3 sequences, under 15% of them present only once. Deletions cut 7 bases from V and 3 bases from J, with 15 bases between. The CDR3 consists of 14 residues. CDR1 and CDR2 from the germline V gene are LNHDA and SQIVND (reference sequence). The J gene is TRBJ2-5, the V gene TRBV19; D gene unclear. The clonotype comes from a young man who received the YFV17D yellow fever vaccine. The sequences come from CD4+ T cells sorted from PBMCs, collected 15 days after the yellow fever booster vaccination. CDR3: CASKGEVAEETQYF. The CDR3 DNA reads TGTGCCAGTAAGGGCGAGGTGGCCGAAGAGACCCAGTACTTC.